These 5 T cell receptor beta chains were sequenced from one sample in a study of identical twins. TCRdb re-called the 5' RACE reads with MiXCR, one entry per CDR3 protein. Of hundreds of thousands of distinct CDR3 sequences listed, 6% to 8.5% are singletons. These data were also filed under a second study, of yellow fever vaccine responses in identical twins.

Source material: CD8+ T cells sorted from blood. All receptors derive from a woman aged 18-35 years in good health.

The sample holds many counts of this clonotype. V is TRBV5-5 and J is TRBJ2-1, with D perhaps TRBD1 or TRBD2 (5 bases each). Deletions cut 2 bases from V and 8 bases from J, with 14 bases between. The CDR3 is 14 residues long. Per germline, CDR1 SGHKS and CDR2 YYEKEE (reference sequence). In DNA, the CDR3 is TGTGCCAGCAGCTTCGAGGGGCATCTCGATGAGCAGTTCTTC. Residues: CASSFEGHLDEQFF.

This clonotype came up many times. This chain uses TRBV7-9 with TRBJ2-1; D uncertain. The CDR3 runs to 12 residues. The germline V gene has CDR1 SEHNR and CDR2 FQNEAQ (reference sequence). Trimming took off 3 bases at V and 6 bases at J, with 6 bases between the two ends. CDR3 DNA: TGTGCCAGCAGCTTGTCTTCCAATGAGCAGTTCTTC. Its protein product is CASSLSSNEQFF.

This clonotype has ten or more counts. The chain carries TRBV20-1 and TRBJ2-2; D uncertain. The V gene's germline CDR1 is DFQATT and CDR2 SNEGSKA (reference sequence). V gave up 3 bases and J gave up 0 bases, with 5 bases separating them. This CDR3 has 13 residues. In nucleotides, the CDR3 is TGCAGTGCTAGGCTAGCGAACACCGGGGAGCTGTTTTTT. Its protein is CSARLANTGELFF.

In nucleotides, the CDR3 is TGTGCCAGCAGTGAAGTCGCGGGACCGAACACGGGGCGCTTTGTC. This translates into CASSEVAGPNTGRFV. The chain has TRBV2 and TRBJ2-7, with a weak D call TRBD2 (6 bases). This CDR3 has 15 amino acids. Germline-derived CDR1 and CDR2 are SNHLY and FYNNEI.

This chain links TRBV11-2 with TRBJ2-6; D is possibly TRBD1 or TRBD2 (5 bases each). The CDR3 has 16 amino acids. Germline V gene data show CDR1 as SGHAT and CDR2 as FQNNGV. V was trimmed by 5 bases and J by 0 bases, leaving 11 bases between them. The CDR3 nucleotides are TGTGCCAGCAGCCCGGAGGACATCTCTGGGGCCAACGTCCTGACTTTC. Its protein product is CASSPEDISGANVLTF.